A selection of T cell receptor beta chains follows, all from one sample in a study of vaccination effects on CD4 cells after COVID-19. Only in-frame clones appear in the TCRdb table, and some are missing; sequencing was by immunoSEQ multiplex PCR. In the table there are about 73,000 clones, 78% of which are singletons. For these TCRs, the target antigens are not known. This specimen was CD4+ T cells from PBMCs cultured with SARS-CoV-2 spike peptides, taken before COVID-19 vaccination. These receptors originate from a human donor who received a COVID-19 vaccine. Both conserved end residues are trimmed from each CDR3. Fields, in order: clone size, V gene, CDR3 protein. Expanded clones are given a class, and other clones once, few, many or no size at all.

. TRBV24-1 ATKPPPGLAANNEQF
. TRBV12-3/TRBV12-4 ASSLRDEQF
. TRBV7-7 ASSSIPGGQVFTEAF
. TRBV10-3 AISLLAGRIDTQY
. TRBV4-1 ASSAGGGGELF
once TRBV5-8 ASSLVPGGRSTGELF
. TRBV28 ASSLLRSNYGYT
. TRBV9 ASSAQQGPETQY
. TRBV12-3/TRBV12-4 ASSLGKETQY
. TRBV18 ASSPRLAGGKDTQY
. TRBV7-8 ASSLWDRTDTQY
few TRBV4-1 ASSQGETSSRTYSGNTIY
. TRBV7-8 ASSSGVTQY
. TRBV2 ASSEVLAFQF
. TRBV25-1 ASSQRGAATNEKLF
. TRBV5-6 ASSPDRGRYNEQF